Shown below are 14 T cell receptor beta chains from a single sample sequenced in a study of blood T cell repertoires in COVID-19. Only in-frame clones appear in the TCRdb table, and some are missing; sequencing was by immunoSEQ multiplex PCR. The sample contains approximately 120,000 clones, 65% to 90% of which appear only once. The sequencing sample was made of peripheral blood. The receptor set was obtained from a man aged 80 or over with active or convalescent COVID-19.

This clone has only a few counts. This chain uses TRBV5-1 with TRBJ2-5, with D perhaps TRBD2 (7 bases). This CDR3 contains 15 residues. Germline V gene data show CDR1 as SGHRS and CDR2 as YFSETQ. Trimming pared 6 bases from V and 5 bases from J, leaving 20 bases between. The CDR3 DNA sequence: TGCGCCAGCAACTATGGGGGGGCGTCAGGGGAGACCCAGTACTTC. This gives the protein CASNYGGASGETQYF.

The CDR3 DNA follows: TGCGCCAGCAGCCAAGAATCGCAGGGTTGGTCACCCCTCCACTTT. Residues: CASSQESQGWSPLHF. The chain recombines TRBV4-1 with TRBJ1-6; a weak D match, TRBD1 (5 bases). V lost 0 bases to trimming and J lost 10 bases, with 13 bases between them. Looked up from germline, CDR1 is MGHRA and CDR2 is YSYEKL. The CDR3 is 15 residues long.

The table lists this clone with a few counts. The chain recombines TRBV7-2 with TRBJ2-7; possibly TRBD2 for D (6 bases). Germline-derived CDR1 and CDR2 are SGHTA and FQGNSA. V lost 6 bases and J lost 2, with 17 bases in between. This CDR3 is 15 amino acids long. CDR3 protein: CASSLRRAGPYEQYF. The CDR3 coding sequence is TGTGCCAGCAGTCTCCGGCGGGCGGGGCCCTACGAGCAGTACTTC.

The chain couples TRBV18 to TRBJ1-4; TRBD1 might be the D (6 bases). CDR3 size: 16 residues. Germline CDR1 KGHSH, CDR2 LQKENI. Between the trimmed V and J ends, which lost 6 bases and 2 bases, there was a span of 16 bases. The CDR3 DNA sequence: TGTGCCAGCTCCTTCTCAAACAGGGCGACTAATGAAAAACTGTTTTTT. The encoded protein is CASSFSNRATNEKLFF.

The chain has TRBV19 and TRBJ2-1; no clear D gene. This CDR3 contains 15 residues. Germline assignment: CDR1 LNHDA and CDR2 SQIVND (reference sequence). With 7 bases removed from V and 5 bases from J, the gap between germline ends came to 18 bases. CDR3 amino acids: CASNLPSVPNNEQFF. The CDR3 DNA is TGTGCCAGTAACTTACCCTCCGTCCCCAACAATGAGCAGTTCTTC.

This sequence joins TRBV28 and TRBJ2-7; 7 positions agree with TRBD1. Per the germline V gene, CDR1 is MDHEN and CDR2 is SYDVKM. CDR3 length equals 12 residues. Germline trimming cut 6 bases from V and 3 bases from J; bases unmatched to any gene: 2. DNA for the CDR3: TGTGCCAGCAGCGGGACAGTCTACGAGCAGTACTTC. It yields the protein CASSGTVYEQYF. The variable domain in full, with the rest retrieved from reference TRBV28 and TRBJ2-7, is DVKVTQSSRYLVKRTGEKVFLECVQDMDHENMFWYRQDPGLGLRLIYFSYDVKMKEKGDIPEGYSVSREKKERFSLILESASTNQTSMYLCASSGTVYEQYFGPGTRLTVT.

The chain has TRBV5-4 and TRBJ1-2; D is possibly TRBD1 (6 bases). This CDR3 is 13 amino acids long. V was shortened by 4 bases and J by 8 bases, with 15 bases between the two germline ends. Germline V gene data show CDR1 as SGHNT and CDR2 as YYREEE (reference sequence). CDR3 loop: CASSLQGGYGYTF. CDR3 coding DNA: TGTGCCAGCAGCCTACAGGGAGGGTACGGCTACACCTTC.

This chain uses TRBV5-1 with TRBJ1-2, with 7 bases that match TRBD1. V shed 4 bases, J shed 2 bases, and the junction held 2 bases outside the gene matches. The CDR3 covers 13 residues. Per germline, CDR1 SGHRS and CDR2 YFSETQ. The CDR3 nucleotides read TGCGCCAGCAGCACGGACAGGAACTATGGCTACACCTTC. Encoded protein: CASSTDRNYGYTF.

The rearrangement joins TRBV11-3 to TRBJ2-3; D gene ambiguous. Per germline, CDR1 SGHNT and CDR2 YENEEA. V was shortened by 0 bases and J by 5 bases, with 3 bases between the two germline ends. CDR3 size: 12 residues. The CDR3 DNA sequence: TGTGCCAGCAGCTTAGACGGAGATACGCAGTATTTT. It codes for CASSLDGDTQYF.

The V gene is TRBV7-9, the J gene TRBJ2-5; 7 bases fit TRBD2. CDR3 size: 13 residues. With 5 bases clipped from V and 6 bases from J, the junction kept 6 bases outside the gene matches. Germline-derived CDR1 and CDR2 are SEHNR and FQNEAQ (reference sequence). The DNA of the CDR3 is TGTGCCAGCAGCCCCCGCGGGGGTCAGACCCAGTACTTC. Protein product: CASSPRGGQTQYF.

V gene TRBV9 combines with J gene TRBJ1-1, with D unclear. The CDR3 runs to 13 residues. Per the germline V gene, CDR1 is SGDLS and CDR2 is YYNGEE. The V end lost 1 base, the J end lost 0 bases, and 4 bases lay between the germline ends. The CDR3 DNA follows: TGTGCCAGCAGCGTATTAATGAACACTGAAGCTTTCTTT. It translates to CASSVLMNTEAFF.

The chain joins TRBV5-1 to TRBJ2-5, with D perhaps matching TRBD2 (7 bases). CDR1 is SGHRS and CDR2 is YFSETQ in the germline V gene. V lost 4 bases and J 1 base, leaving 17 bases between the germline ends. The CDR3 spans 16 residues. CDR3 coding DNA: TGCGCCAGCAGCCCGGGGCCCGCGGGGGCCCAAGAGACCCAGTACTTC. This gives the protein CASSPGPAGAQETQYF. Filled out from reference TRBV5-1 and TRBJ2-5, the complete variable domain reads KAGVTQTPRYLIKTRGQQVTLSCSPISGHRSVSWYQQTPGQGLQFLFEYFSETQRNKGNFPGRFSGRQFSNSRSEMNVSTLELGDSALYLCASSPGPAGAQETQYFGPGTRLLVL.

V usage is TRBV5-5 and J usage is TRBJ1-1; a possible D gene is TRBD1 (6 bases). The CDR3 spans 14 residues. The germline V gene has CDR1 SGHKS and CDR2 YYEKEE (reference sequence). Trimming shortened V by 6 bases and J by 3 bases, and 15 bases separated the two germline ends. The CDR3 nucleotides are TGTGCCAGCATCCTAGGGGGAACTCACACTGAAGCTTTCTTT. Translating gives CASILGGTHTEAFF.

V gene TRBV9 combines with J gene TRBJ2-2; D might be TRBD2 (7 bases). This CDR3 contains 17 residues. CDR1 and CDR2 (germline): SGDLS, YYNGEE. V was cut by 1 base and J by 4 bases, with 17 bases left in between. The CDR3 DNA sequence: TGTGCCAGCAGCGTAAGGACGGGGGGCCTCGGCACCGGGGAGCTGTTTTTT. Translating gives CASSVRTGGLGTGELFF.